The clone carrying this T cell receptor beta chain appeared many times. The antigen is not known. Germline V lookup: CDR1 KGHDR, CDR2 SFDVKD. The CDR3 length is 15 residues. V gave up 1 base and J gave up 6 bases; unmatched junction bases: 3. TCRdb processed the RACE reads anew with MiXCR; each CDR3 protein has one entry. The table has about 40,000 distinct CDR3 sequences, around 3.2% seen once. The data derive from a study of human T cells and chemical hapten exposure. Study at large: The sensitizing agent was 2% DPC, placed on roughly 2 cm by roughly 2 cm of upper inner arm skin. General study results and limits: With DPC sensitization, TCRs exceeding 1 in 1000 frequency showed no change.

Time point meaning: patch test 2, 6 weeks after DPC sensitization. Treatment given: therapeutic diphenylcyclopropenone sensitization with weekly scalp DPC. The chain combines TRBV24-1 with TRBJ2-1; TRBD2 matches at 9 bases. Source: whole blood, taken in connection with sensitization to the hapten diphenylcyclopropenone (DPC). This receptor was obtained from a man in his forties or fifties with alopecia areata. Some clones in this sample may be carry-over from other donors' samples. The chain's CDR3 is CATSDLAGGPNEQFF. For the CDR3, the DNA is TGTGCCACCAGTGATTTAGCGGGAGGTCCCAATGAGCAGTTCTTC.